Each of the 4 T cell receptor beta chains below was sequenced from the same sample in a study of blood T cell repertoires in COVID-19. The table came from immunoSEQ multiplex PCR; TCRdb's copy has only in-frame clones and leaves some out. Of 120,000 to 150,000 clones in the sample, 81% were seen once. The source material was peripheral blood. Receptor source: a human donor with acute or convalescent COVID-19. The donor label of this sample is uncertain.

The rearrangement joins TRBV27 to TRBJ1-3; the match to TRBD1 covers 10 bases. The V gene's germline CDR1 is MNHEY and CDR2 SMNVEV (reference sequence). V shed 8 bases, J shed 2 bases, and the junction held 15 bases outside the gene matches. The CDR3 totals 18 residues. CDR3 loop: CASAPTDRGYTTGNTIYF. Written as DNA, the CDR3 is TGTGCCAGCGCTCCGACGGACAGGGGGTATACAACTGGAAACACCATATATTTT.

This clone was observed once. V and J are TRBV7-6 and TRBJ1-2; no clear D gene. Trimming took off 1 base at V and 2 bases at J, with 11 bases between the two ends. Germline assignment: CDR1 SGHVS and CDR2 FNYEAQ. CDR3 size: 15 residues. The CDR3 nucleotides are TGTGCCAGCAGCTTAGATACATCAATAAACTATGGCTACACCTTC. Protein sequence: CASSLDTSINYGYTF. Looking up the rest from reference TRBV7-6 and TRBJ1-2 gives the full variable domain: GAGVSQSPRYKVTKRGQDVALRCDPISGHVSLYWYRQALGQGPEFLTYFNYEAQQDKSGLPNDRFSAERPEGSISTLTIQRTEQRDSAMYRCASSLDTSINYGYTFGSGTRLTVV.

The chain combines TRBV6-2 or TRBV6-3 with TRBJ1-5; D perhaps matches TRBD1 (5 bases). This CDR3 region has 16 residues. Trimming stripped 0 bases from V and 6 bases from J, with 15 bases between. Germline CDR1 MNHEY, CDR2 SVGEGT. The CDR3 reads CASSYSEGRSGQPQHF. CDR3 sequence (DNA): TGTGCCAGCAGTTACTCAGAGGGGCGTAGCGGTCAGCCCCAGCATTTT.

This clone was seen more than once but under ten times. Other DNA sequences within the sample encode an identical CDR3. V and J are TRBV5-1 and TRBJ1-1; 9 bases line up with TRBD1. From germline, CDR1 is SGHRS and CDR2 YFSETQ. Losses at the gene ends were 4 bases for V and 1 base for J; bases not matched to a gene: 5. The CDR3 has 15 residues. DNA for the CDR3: TGCGCCAGCAGCAGGGGACAGGGTGAGAACACTGAAGCTTTCTTT. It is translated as CASSRGQGENTEAFF.